These 30 T cell receptor beta chains share one sample of origin, sequenced in a study of spatial heterogeneity in lung cancer. TCRdb processed the 5' RACE reads anew with MiXCR; each CDR3 protein has one entry. The sample holds 15,000 to 20,000 distinct CDR3 sequences, roughly 6% seen once. Points from the study as a whole: Expanded intratumoral alpha and beta TCR counts tracked tumor mutation counts.

Antigens of these TCRs are unknown. Time point here: sample taken at primary tumor resection. This sample comprised lung tumor tissue, obtained at surgery. The receptor source for this set is a female donor with early-stage non-small cell lung cancer.

This clonotype was detected ten times or more. The V call is TRBV5-6, the J call TRBJ2-1, with no clear D. V was clipped by 2 bases and J by 6 bases, with 3 bases between them. CDR1 is SGHDT and CDR2 is YYEEEE in the germline V gene. The CDR3 is 11 amino acids. The CDR3 nucleotides are TGTGCCAGCAGCTTCTCCAATGAGCAGTTCTTC. Translating gives CASSFSNEQFF.

This clonotype occurred a few times. A much bigger clone sits one base away, suggesting this may be a read error. This rearrangement joins TRBV27 to TRBJ2-2, with D perhaps matching TRBD2 (5 bases). In germline, CDR1 is MNHEY, CDR2 SMNVEV (reference sequence). CDR3 length equals 18 residues. The CDR3 sequence is CASSYGLPWVQNTGEPFF. CDR3 nucleotide sequence: TGTGCCAGCAGTTATGGACTCCCCTGGGTACAGAACACCGGGGAGCCGTTTTTT.

This clonotype counts as medium-sized. V and J are TRBV28 and TRBJ1-5; D remains unclear. Trimming shortened V by 6 bases and J by 9 bases, and 6 bases separated the two germline ends. CDR3 size: 10 residues. Germline lookup yields CDR1 MDHEN and CDR2 SYDVKM. In DNA form, the CDR3 reads TGTGCCAGCAGCAGATCGCCCCAGCATTTT. Translation: CASSRSPQHF. The full variable domain, completed using reference TRBV28 and TRBJ1-5, is DVKVTQSSRYLVKRTGEKVFLECVQDMDHENMFWYRQDPGLGLRLIYFSYDVKMKEKGDIPEGYSVSREKKERFSLILESASTNQTSMYLCASSRSPQHFGDGTRLSIL.

The table lists this clonotype with a few counts. This chain connects TRBV29-1 to TRBJ1-1; tentatively, D is TRBD1 (6 bases). V was shortened by 6 bases and J by 4 bases, with 18 bases between the two germline ends. This CDR3 region has 14 residues. Germline V gives CDR1 SQVTM, CDR2 ANQGSEA. CDR3 DNA: TGCAGCGTCCTGGGGGGCGCCTGGGTCACTGAAGCTTTCTTT. Its protein is CSVLGGAWVTEAFF.

This clonotype was observed many times. The V and J genes are TRBV4-2 and TRBJ1-4; no reliable D call. Trimming cost V 4 bases and J 2 bases, with 8 bases left between them. Germline V gives CDR1 LGHNA, CDR2 YNFKEQ. This CDR3 is built from 14 residues. The CDR3 DNA follows: TGTGCCAGCAGCCTGGACGGGACTAATGAAAAACTGTTTTTT. Amino acid sequence: CASSLDGTNEKLFF.

On this clonotype: A read error is possible here, since a much larger clone lies one base away. The rearrangement links TRBV29-1 to TRBJ2-7; TRBD2 agrees at 7 bases. Trimming cost V 3 bases and J 1 base; bases outside gene matches: 9. This CDR3 region has 15 residues. CDR1 SQVTM and CDR2 ANQGSEA come from the germline V gene. In DNA, the CDR3 is TGCAGCGTTGACGTGCTAGCGGAGAAATCCTACGAGCAGTACTTC. Amino acids: CSVDVLAEKSYEQYF.

This clonotype has at least ten counts. This chain joins TRBV20-1 and TRBJ1-4, with D unresolved. V lost 0 bases and J lost 6, with 11 bases in between. Germline values: CDR1 DFQATT, CDR2 SNEGSKA (reference sequence). The CDR3 loop spans 14 amino acids. This CDR3 is CSAREGRADEKLFF. In nucleotides, the CDR3 is TGCAGTGCTAGAGAAGGGAGGGCGGATGAAAAACTGTTTTTT.

This clonotype was found many times. The chain uses TRBV7-2 and TRBJ1-1; D ambiguous. The CDR3 has 13 residues. Trimming took off 5 bases at V and 5 bases at J, with 12 bases between the two ends. Germline V CDR1 and CDR2: SGHTA, FQGNSA. DNA of the CDR3: TGTGCCAGCAGCGCACTGGGGAGGACTGAAGCTTTCTTT. Its protein is CASSALGRTEAFF.

The chain is built from TRBV6-5 and TRBJ2-1, with 8 bases that match TRBD1. From germline, CDR1 is MNHEY and CDR2 SVGAGI. Losses at the gene ends were 6 bases for V and 4 bases for J; bases not matched to a gene: 8. The CDR3 sequence is 15 residues long. CDR3 nucleotides: TGTGCCAGCAGCCCCAGACAGGGGCGGTACAATGAGCAGTTCTTC. Amino acid sequence: CASSPRQGRYNEQFF.

This clonotype was counted a few times. V and J are TRBV28 and TRBJ2-7, with D hard to call. CDR1 and CDR2 (germline): MDHEN, SYDVKM. Trimming left V 5 bases short and J 2 bases short, with 10 bases between. The CDR3 is made up of 13 amino acids. DNA of the CDR3: TGTGCCAGCAGTCCCTTAGTTCCCTACGAGCAGTACTTC. It translates to CASSPLVPYEQYF.

The chain carries TRBV15 and TRBJ1-4; 10 nucleotides line up with TRBD1. There are 18 residues in the CDR3. With 0 bases clipped from V and 0 bases from J, the junction kept 4 bases outside the gene matches. Germline V gene lookup returns CDR1 LNHNV and CDR2 YYDKDF (reference sequence). The CDR3 loop reads CATSRDWTGGATNEKLFF. DNA of the CDR3: TGTGCCACCAGCAGAGATTGGACAGGGGGAGCAACTAATGAAAAACTGTTTTTT.

This clonotype was observed at least ten times. The V and J genes are TRBV12-3 or TRBV12-4 and TRBJ1-1, with D unclear. This CDR3 region has 15 residues. Trimming left V 6 bases short and J 0 bases short, with 14 bases between. Here the CDR3 DNA reads TGTGCCAGCAGCCGAGGACGGGTATTGAACACTGAAGCTTTCTTT. Its protein product is CASSRGRVLNTEAFF.

This clonotype was observed at least ten times. This sequence joins TRBV7-8 and TRBJ2-2; D could derive from TRBD1 or TRBD2 (5 bases each). The CDR3 runs 15 residues. CDR1 and CDR2 from the germline V gene are SGHVS and FQNEAQ. Between the trimmed V and J ends, which lost 6 bases and 6 bases, there was a span of 17 bases. The CDR3 is CASRQTGTISGELFF. CDR3 DNA sequence: TGTGCCAGCAGACAAACCGGGACGATCTCCGGGGAGCTGTTTTTT.

This clonotype was seen repeatedly, ten times or more. V usage is TRBV7-2 and J usage is TRBJ1-2; D remains unclear. The germline V and J ends were trimmed by 5 bases and 5 bases, with 15 bases remaining between them. The germline V gene has CDR1 SGHTA and CDR2 FQGNSA. The CDR3 runs to 14 residues. CDR3 nucleotide sequence: TGTGCCAGCAGCCTATTGGGGAGCCTATATGGCTACACCTTC. It yields the protein CASSLLGSLYGYTF.

By share, this clonotype counts as medium-sized. This rearrangement joins TRBV18 to TRBJ1-6; 8 bases line up with TRBD1. Per germline, CDR1 KGHSH and CDR2 LQKENI. With 8 bases clipped from V and 7 bases from J, the junction kept 4 bases outside the gene matches. This CDR3 has 13 amino acids. The CDR3 DNA reads TGTGCCAGCGCCGGACAGGGAAATTCACCCCTCCACTTT. Encoded protein: CASAGQGNSPLHF.

This clonotype appeared a few times. The chain has TRBV7-2 and TRBJ1-3; D is unresolved. The CDR3 sequence is 14 residues long. V was clipped by 1 base and J by 0 bases, with 4 bases between them. Germline V gives CDR1 SGHTA, CDR2 FQGNSA. The CDR3 DNA follows: TGTGCCAGCAGCTTAGGGCTCTCTGGAAACACCATATATTTT. Its protein product is CASSLGLSGNTIYF. Variable domain in full (rest from reference TRBV7-2 and TRBJ1-3): GAGVSQSPSNKVTEKGKDVELRCDPISGHTALYWYRQSLGQGLEFLIYFQGNSAPDKSGLPSDRFSAERTGGSVSTLTIQRTQQEDSAVYLCASSLGLSGNTIYFGEGSWLTVV.

By frequency in the sample, this clonotype is medium-sized. V is TRBV12-3 or TRBV12-4 and J is TRBJ1-1, with D possibly matching TRBD1 (5 bases). Deletions cut 5 bases from V and 6 bases from J, with 19 bases between. The length of the CDR3 is 15 residues. Written as DNA, the CDR3 is TGTGCCAGCAGTCCCCGAGGGGTGACTATAGCTGAAGCTTTCTTT. Protein: CASSPRGVTIAEAFF.

This clonotype was found many times. The chain couples TRBV5-6 to TRBJ2-7; TRBD1 might be the D (6 bases). This CDR3 region has 15 residues. V was trimmed by 4 bases and J by 6 bases, leaving 20 bases between them. Germline V CDR1 and CDR2: SGHDT, YYEEEE. The CDR3 DNA is TGTGCCAGCAGCCAGACTACAGGGCGCGTGGGCGAGCAGTACTTC. This translates into CASSQTTGRVGEQYF.

This clonotype was observed many times. This chain connects TRBV4-3 to TRBJ1-4; 9 bases align to TRBD1. The CDR3 runs 16 residues. V trimming: 4 bases; J trimming: 3 bases; junction bases outside the gene matches: 6. The V gene's germline CDR1 is LGHNA and CDR2 YSLEER. The CDR3 region is CASSLLRDRANEKLFF. The CDR3 DNA reads TGCGCCAGCAGCCTCCTTCGGGACAGGGCTAATGAAAAACTGTTTTTT.

This clonotype is labeled as medium-sized. The V call is TRBV9, the J call TRBJ1-2; maybe TRBD1 (6 bases). The CDR3 runs 15 residues. CDR1 and CDR2 from the germline V gene are SGDLS and YYNGEE. The ends were cut back, 0 bases at V and 2 bases at J, with 11 bases in the middle. The CDR3 spells CASSVGQVFNYGYTF. For the CDR3, the DNA is TGTGCCAGCAGCGTAGGACAGGTTTTCAACTATGGCTACACCTTC.

This clonotype was seen many times. This chain connects TRBV7-2 to TRBJ1-2; 7 bases match TRBD1. CDR3 length equals 15 residues. V gave up 0 bases and J gave up 2 bases; unmatched junction bases: 3. Germline V lookup: CDR1 SGHTA, CDR2 FQGNSA. Here the CDR3 reads CASSLAKTGNYGYTF. The CDR3 coding sequence is TGTGCCAGCAGCTTAGCTAAGACAGGGAACTATGGCTACACCTTC.

At least ten counts were recorded for this clonotype. This chain links TRBV6-5 with TRBJ1-3, with D possibly matching TRBD1 (5 bases). Germline lookup yields CDR1 MNHEY and CDR2 SVGAGI. This CDR3 region has 16 residues. Trimming took off 4 bases at V and 0 bases at J, with 13 bases between the two ends. CDR3: CASSSRRVFSGNTIYF. The CDR3 DNA reads as TGTGCCAGCAGTTCCCGCAGGGTCTTCTCTGGAAACACCATATATTTT.

This clonotype was detected ten times or more. V and J are TRBV27 and TRBJ2-7; 8 bases fit TRBD1. The CDR3 has 14 amino acids. Germline V gene lookup returns CDR1 MNHEY and CDR2 SMNVEV (reference sequence). J gave up 0 bases and V 9 bases, and 7 bases lay outside the gene matches. CDR3 nucleotide sequence: TGTGCCAGTCAGGACAGGGCAACCTCCTACGAGCAGTACTTC. Its protein product is CASQDRATSYEQYF.

At least ten counts were recorded for this clonotype. The V and J genes are TRBV11-2 and TRBJ2-4; D possibly matches TRBD1 or TRBD2 (6 bases each). Trimming took 3 bases from V and 2 from J, leaving 17 bases between them. CDR1 and CDR2 from the germline V gene are SGHAT and FQNNGV. The CDR3 sequence is 17 residues long. This chain's CDR3 is CASSFWVGGGTKNIQYF. The CDR3, as DNA: TGTGCCAGCAGCTTCTGGGTTGGAGGGGGAACCAAAAACATTCAGTACTTC.

This clonotype showed up many times. The chain uses TRBV20-1 and TRBJ2-3; D is unresolved. V gave up 3 bases and J gave up 0 bases, with 13 bases separating them. CDR3 size: 15 residues. The V gene's germline CDR1 is DFQATT and CDR2 SNEGSKA (reference sequence). CDR3 nucleotides: TGCAGTGCTAGTACAACCCTTAGCAGCACAGATACGCAGTATTTT. This encodes CSASTTLSSTDTQYF.

This clonotype appeared many times. The chain is built from TRBV12-3 or TRBV12-4 and TRBJ1-1; D is undetermined. The CDR3 totals 13 residues. Trimming took off 5 bases at V and 1 base at J, with 8 bases between the two ends. CDR3 region: CASSPGSNTEAFF. CDR3 nucleotide sequence: TGTGCCAGCAGTCCAGGATCGAACACTGAAGCTTTCTTT.

This clonotype was recorded many times. The chain links TRBV7-2 to TRBJ1-5, with D maybe TRBD1 (5 bases). Germline loops: CDR1 SGHTA, CDR2 FQGNSA. The CDR3 spans 14 residues. V gave up 5 bases and J gave up 0 bases, with 8 bases separating them. The DNA for the CDR3 is TGTGCCAGCAGCATACAGGTTAGCAATCAGCCCCAGCATTTT. Protein: CASSIQVSNQPQHF.

This clonotype was seen ten or more times. This chain connects TRBV28 to TRBJ1-2; possible D gene TRBD1, 5 bases. The CDR3 covers 16 residues. Per germline, CDR1 MDHEN and CDR2 SYDVKM. Between the trimmed V and J ends, which lost 4 bases and 1 base, there was a span of 16 bases. CDR3: CASSSPGGFDNYGYTF. Written as DNA, the CDR3 is TGTGCCAGCAGTTCGCCCGGGGGGTTCGATAACTATGGCTACACCTTC.

This chain connects TRBV2 to TRBJ2-5; 11 positions match TRBD1. Per germline, CDR1 SNHLY and CDR2 FYNNEI. The CDR3 runs to 15 residues. J was trimmed by 5 bases and V by 6 bases; bases with no gene match: 8. Written as DNA, the CDR3 is TGTGCCAGCAGCAAAGGACAGGGGGCCGGGGAGACCCAGTACTTC. The encoded protein is CASSKGQGAGETQYF.

This clonotype was detected many times. The chain employs TRBV7-2 and TRBJ2-1, with a possible D match to TRBD1 (5 bases). This CDR3 comprises 13 residues. The V and J ends lost 0 bases and 9 bases respectively, with 9 bases between them. The germline gives CDR1 SGHTA, CDR2 FQGNSA. The CDR3 bases are TGTGCCAGCAGCTTAGCGGGGCAGTCTGAGCAGTTCTTC. Translation gives CASSLAGQSEQFF.